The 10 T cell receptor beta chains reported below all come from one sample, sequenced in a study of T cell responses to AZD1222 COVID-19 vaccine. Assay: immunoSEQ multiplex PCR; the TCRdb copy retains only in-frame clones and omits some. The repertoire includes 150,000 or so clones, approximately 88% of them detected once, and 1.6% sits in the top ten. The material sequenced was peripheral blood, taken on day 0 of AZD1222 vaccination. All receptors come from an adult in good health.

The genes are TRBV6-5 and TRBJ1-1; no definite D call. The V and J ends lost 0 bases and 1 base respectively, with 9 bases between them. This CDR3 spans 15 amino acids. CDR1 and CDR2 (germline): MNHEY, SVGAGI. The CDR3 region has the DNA TGTGCCAGCAGTTACTCGTCCCTTGCGAACACTGAAGCTTTCTTT. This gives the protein CASSYSSLANTEAFF.

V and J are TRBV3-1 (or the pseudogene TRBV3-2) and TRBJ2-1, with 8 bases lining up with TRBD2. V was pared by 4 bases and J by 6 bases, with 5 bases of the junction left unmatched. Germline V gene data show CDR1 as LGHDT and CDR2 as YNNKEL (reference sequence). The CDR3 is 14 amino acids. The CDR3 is CASSLMTSANEQFF. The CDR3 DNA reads TGTGCCAGCAGCCTAATGACTAGCGCCAATGAGCAGTTCTTC.

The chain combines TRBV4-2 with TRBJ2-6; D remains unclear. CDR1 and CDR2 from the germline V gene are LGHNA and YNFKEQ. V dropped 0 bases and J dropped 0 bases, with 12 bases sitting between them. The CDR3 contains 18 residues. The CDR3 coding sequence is TGTGCCAGCAGCCAAGATCAAGCGTATAGCTCTGGGGCCAACGTCCTGACTTTC. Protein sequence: CASSQDQAYSSGANVLTF.

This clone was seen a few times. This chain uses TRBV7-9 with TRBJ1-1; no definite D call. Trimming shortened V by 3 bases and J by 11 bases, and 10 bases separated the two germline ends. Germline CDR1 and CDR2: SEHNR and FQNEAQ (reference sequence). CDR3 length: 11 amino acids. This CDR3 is CASSLGGWAFF. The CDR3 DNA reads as TGTGCCAGCAGCTTGGGAGGGTGGGCTTTCTTT.

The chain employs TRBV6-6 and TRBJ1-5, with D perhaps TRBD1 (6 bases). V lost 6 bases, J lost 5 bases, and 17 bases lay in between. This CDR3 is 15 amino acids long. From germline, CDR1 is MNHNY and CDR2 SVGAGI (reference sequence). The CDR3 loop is CASSDTGPPDQPQHF. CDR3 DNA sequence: TGTGCCAGCAGCGACACAGGGCCCCCTGATCAGCCCCAGCATTTT.

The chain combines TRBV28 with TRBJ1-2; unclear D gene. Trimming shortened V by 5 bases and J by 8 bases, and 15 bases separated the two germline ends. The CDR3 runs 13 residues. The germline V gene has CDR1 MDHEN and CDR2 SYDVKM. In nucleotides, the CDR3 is TGTGCCAGCAGTCAAGGCCGGGGTTGGGGCTACACCTTC. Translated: CASSQGRGWGYTF.

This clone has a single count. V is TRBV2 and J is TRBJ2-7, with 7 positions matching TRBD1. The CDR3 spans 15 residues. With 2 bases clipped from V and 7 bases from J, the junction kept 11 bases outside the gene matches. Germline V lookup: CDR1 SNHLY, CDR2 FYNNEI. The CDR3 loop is CASSERHRGLGEQYV. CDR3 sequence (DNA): TGTGCCAGCAGTGAACGACACAGGGGCTTGGGGGAGCAGTACGTC.

Here the CDR3 DNA reads TGTGCCAGCTCACCACCGACAGTGAACACTGAAGCTTTCTTT. It codes for CASSPPTVNTEAFF. J is TRBJ1-1 and V is TRBV18, with D possibly matching TRBD1 (5 bases). Per germline, CDR1 KGHSH and CDR2 LQKENI. The CDR3 spans 14 residues. V was shortened by 0 bases and J by 0 bases, with 5 bases between the two germline ends.

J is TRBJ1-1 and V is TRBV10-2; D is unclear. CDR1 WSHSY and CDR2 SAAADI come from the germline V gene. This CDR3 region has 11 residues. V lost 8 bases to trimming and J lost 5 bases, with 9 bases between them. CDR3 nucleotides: TGCGCCAGCGGGCGGGAGACTGAAGCTTTCTTT. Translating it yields CASGRETEAFF.

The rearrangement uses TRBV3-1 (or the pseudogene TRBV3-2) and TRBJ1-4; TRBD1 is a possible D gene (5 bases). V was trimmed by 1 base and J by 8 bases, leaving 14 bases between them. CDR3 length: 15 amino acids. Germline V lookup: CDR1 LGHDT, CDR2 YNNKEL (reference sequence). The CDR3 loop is CASSQAGRSREKLFF. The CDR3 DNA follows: TGTGCCAGCAGCCAAGCAGGGAGAAGCAGAGAAAAACTGTTTTTT.